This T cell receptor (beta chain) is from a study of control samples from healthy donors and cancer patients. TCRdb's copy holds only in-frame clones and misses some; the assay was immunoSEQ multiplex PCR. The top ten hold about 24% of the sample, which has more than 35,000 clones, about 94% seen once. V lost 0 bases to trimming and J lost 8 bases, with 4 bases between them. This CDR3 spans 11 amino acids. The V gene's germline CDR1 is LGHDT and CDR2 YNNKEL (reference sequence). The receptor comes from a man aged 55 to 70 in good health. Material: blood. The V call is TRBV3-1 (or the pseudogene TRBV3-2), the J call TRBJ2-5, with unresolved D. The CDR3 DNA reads TGTGCCAGCAGCCAAGAGATTACCCAGTACTTC. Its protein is CASSQEITQYF.